The present entry profiles one T cell receptor (beta chain) with its context. The antigen is unknown. The data belong to a study of blood T cells in healthy people across ages. Then a second PCR, running roughly 6 to 12 cycles, was carried out with a sample-barcoded 5' primer and a J-beta primer mix. Tagging of each cDNA molecule was performed by a template-switch adaptor with 12 random nucleotides. TCRdb reprocessed the 5' RACE reads with MiXCR, giving one entry per CDR3 protein. The table lists approximately 670,000 distinct CDR3 sequences, roughly 41% of them singletons. Study-wide findings and caveats: Per million T cells, TCR beta diversity dropped about linearly as age rose.

Germline loops: CDR1 SGHRS, CDR2 YFSETQ. The CDR3 totals 14 residues. Trimming shortened V by 1 base and J by 0 bases, and 7 bases separated the two germline ends. V gene TRBV5-1 combines with J gene TRBJ2-5; D gene unclear. The specimen sequenced was blood. The clonotype originates from a man at least 80 years old in good health. CDR3 DNA: TGCGCCAGCAGCTTGTTGGGGAACCAAGAGACCCAGTACTTC. Amino acid sequence: CASSLLGNQETQYF.